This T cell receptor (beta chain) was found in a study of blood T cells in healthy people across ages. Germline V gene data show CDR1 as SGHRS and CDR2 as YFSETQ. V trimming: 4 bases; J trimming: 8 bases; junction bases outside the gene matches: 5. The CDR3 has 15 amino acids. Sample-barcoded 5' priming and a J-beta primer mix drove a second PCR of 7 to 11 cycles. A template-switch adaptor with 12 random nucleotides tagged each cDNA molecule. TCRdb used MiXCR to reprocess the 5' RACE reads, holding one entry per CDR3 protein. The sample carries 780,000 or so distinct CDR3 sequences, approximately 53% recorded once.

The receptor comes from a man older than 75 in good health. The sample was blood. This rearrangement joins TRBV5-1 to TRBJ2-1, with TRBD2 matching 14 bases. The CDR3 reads CASSPGTSGGDEQFF. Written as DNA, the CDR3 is TGCGCCAGCAGCCCGGGGACTAGCGGGGGTGATGAGCAGTTCTTC.